This T cell receptor (beta chain) derives from a study of T cell repertoires in cytomegalovirus infection. Whole-study context: Recently described HLA-C-restricted plus well-studied HLA-B-restricted CMV epitopes were used.

In its sample, this clonotype was seen many times. The antigen is unknown. TCRdb re-called the reads with MiXCR, one entry per CDR3 protein. The table records about 830,000 distinct CDR3 sequences, 32% of them present only once. The CDR3 covers 15 residues. The V end lost 7 bases, the J end lost 4 bases, and 18 bases lay between the germline ends. The germline CDR1 and CDR2 sequences are SGHVS and FQNEAQ. General observations from the study: Totalled public TCR beta family frequency picked out people who carried CMV plus the relevant HLA. Across the ex vivo response, the dominant clonotypes were HLA-C-restricted CMV-specific TCR beta clonotypes.

J is TRBJ2-3 and V is TRBV7-8, with D uncertain. The source of this sequence is a human donor in good health (CMV status not recorded). Some clones in this sample may be carry-over from other donors' samples. This material consisted of cultured CD8+ T cells from PBMCs, taken from culture after CMV antigen stimulation. The CDR3: CASTEWERNPDTQYF. The DNA of the CDR3 is TGTGCCAGCACCGAATGGGAAAGGAACCCAGATACGCAGTATTTT.